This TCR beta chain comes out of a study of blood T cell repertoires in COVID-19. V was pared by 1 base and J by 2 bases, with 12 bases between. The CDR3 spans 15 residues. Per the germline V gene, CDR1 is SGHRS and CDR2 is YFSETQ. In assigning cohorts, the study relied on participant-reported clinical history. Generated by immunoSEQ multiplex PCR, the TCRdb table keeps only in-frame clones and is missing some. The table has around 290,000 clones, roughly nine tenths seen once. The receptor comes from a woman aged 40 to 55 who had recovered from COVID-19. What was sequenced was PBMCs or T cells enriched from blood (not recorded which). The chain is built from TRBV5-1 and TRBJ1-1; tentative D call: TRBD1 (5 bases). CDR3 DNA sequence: TGCGCCAGCAGCTTGATCTCCGGGGGAAACACTGAAGCTTTCTTT. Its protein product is CASSLISGGNTEAFF.